These T cell receptor beta chains were read from a single sample in a study of OX40 agonist ivuxolimab in advanced cancers. The method was immunoSEQ multiplex PCR; TCRdb's version includes in-frame clones alone and lacks a portion of them. This sample carries more than 45,000 clones, approximately 91% of them seen once, and the ten largest clones take about 20%. The sequencing here drew on CD4+ or CD8+ T cells sorted from blood, taken in a trial of the OX40 agonist ivuxolimab. The source of these receptors is an adult with an advanced solid tumor such as melanoma, head and neck, liver or kidney cancer. Each CDR3 is given with its conserved first and last residue. Each record gives: clone size, V gene, D gene, J gene, CDR3 protein. A D gene is named only where the DNA matches it firmly. Some rows have no size entry. The others give once, few or many, or a class for an expanded clone.

clone size: -
V gene: TRBV6-5
D gene: -
J gene: TRBJ2-7
CDR3 protein: CASSYTTEQYF

clone size: -
V gene: TRBV7-9
D gene: -
J gene: TRBJ2-7
CDR3 protein: CASSHQGGNEQYF

clone size: -
V gene: TRBV5-5
D gene: -
J gene: TRBJ1-2
CDR3 protein: CASGPDLLRRGYTF

clone size: -
V gene: TRBV5-1
D gene: -
J gene: TRBJ2-1
CDR3 protein: CASSIITGNEQFF

clone size: -
V gene: TRBV7-2
D gene: -
J gene: TRBJ2-1
CDR3 protein: CARMDENNEQFF

clone size: -
V gene: TRBV7-9
D gene: TRBD1
J gene: TRBJ2-1
CDR3 protein: CASSFPGQGNHNEQFF

clone size: -
V gene: TRBV25-1
D gene: -
J gene: TRBJ2-1
CDR3 protein: CASSEQFSYNEQFF

clone size: once
V gene: TRBV9
D gene: TRBD1
J gene: TRBJ2-5
CDR3 protein: CASSLGGRGTQYF

clone size: once
V gene: TRBV5-4
D gene: -
J gene: TRBJ2-2
CDR3 protein: CASSAPETNITGELFF

clone size: -
V gene: TRBV5-5
D gene: -
J gene: TRBJ2-3
CDR3 protein: CASSFQPFSGPDTQYF

clone size: once
V gene: TRBV28
D gene: -
J gene: TRBJ1-4
CDR3 protein: CASSPPNEKLFF

clone size: medium-sized
V gene: TRBV7-9
D gene: -
J gene: TRBJ2-7
CDR3 protein: CASSESFSYEQYF

clone size: -
V gene: TRBV4-1
D gene: -
J gene: TRBJ2-6
CDR3 protein: CASSQTGRNSGANVLTF

clone size: -
V gene: TRBV2
D gene: -
J gene: TRBJ2-1
CDR3 protein: CARNKQGLFSNEQFF

clone size: -
V gene: TRBV7-6
D gene: TRBD1
J gene: TRBJ2-2
CDR3 protein: CASSPRTGVGTGELFF

clone size: -
V gene: TRBV5-5
D gene: TRBD1
J gene: TRBJ2-7
CDR3 protein: CASSSGQGLSF

clone size: -
V gene: TRBV6-5
D gene: TRBD1
J gene: TRBJ2-2
CDR3 protein: CASSGQEPNTGELFF

clone size: once
V gene: TRBV4-1
D gene: TRBD2
J gene: TRBJ2-5
CDR3 protein: CASSPRLAGVETQYF

clone size: -
V gene: TRBV7-6
D gene: -
J gene: TRBJ2-7
CDR3 protein: CASSFAGSEQYF

clone size: -
V gene: TRBV7-7
D gene: -
J gene: TRBJ1-2
CDR3 protein: CASSLADYGYTF

clone size: -
V gene: TRBV27
D gene: TRBD2
J gene: TRBJ2-1
CDR3 protein: CASSLTSVYNEQFF

clone size: once
V gene: TRBV7-9
D gene: -
J gene: TRBJ2-7
CDR3 protein: CASSFLGGYEQYF

clone size: -
V gene: TRBV2
D gene: -
J gene: TRBJ2-7
CDR3 protein: CASSDEGTPSLEQYF

clone size: once
V gene: TRBV7-2
D gene: -
J gene: TRBJ1-2
CDR3 protein: CASQSRTDLFGYTF

clone size: -
V gene: TRBV6-5
D gene: -
J gene: TRBJ2-7
CDR3 protein: CASSEGANYEQYF

clone size: -
V gene: TRBV27
D gene: TRBD1
J gene: TRBJ2-6
CDR3 protein: CASSLSRDRASGANVLTF

clone size: -
V gene: TRBV9
D gene: TRBD2
J gene: TRBJ2-7
CDR3 protein: CASSPGLAGSYEQYF

clone size: -
V gene: TRBV27
D gene: -
J gene: TRBJ2-6
CDR3 protein: CASSFRTLSGANVLTF

clone size: -
V gene: TRBV5-1
D gene: -
J gene: TRBJ2-1
CDR3 protein: CASSLASQGNEQFF

clone size: -
V gene: TRBV4-1
D gene: TRBD2
J gene: TRBJ2-6
CDR3 protein: CASSIAGATVSGANVLTF

clone size: -
V gene: TRBV4-2
D gene: TRBD2
J gene: TRBJ2-7
CDR3 protein: CASSQEVSGASYEQYF

clone size: -
V gene: TRBV4-2
D gene: -
J gene: TRBJ1-2
CDR3 protein: CASSQDGGSNYGYTF

clone size: -
V gene: TRBV11-2
D gene: -
J gene: TRBJ1-3
CDR3 protein: CASSLDRGGNTIYF

clone size: -
V gene: TRBV7-9
D gene: -
J gene: TRBJ2-5
CDR3 protein: CASSPGLLAETQYF

clone size: -
V gene: TRBV7-7
D gene: -
J gene: TRBJ2-7
CDR3 protein: CASSLAYGPTYEQYF

clone size: once
V gene: TRBV29-1
D gene: TRBD2
J gene: TRBJ2-4
CDR3 protein: CSIRRAGGPVAKNIQYF

clone size: once
V gene: TRBV28
D gene: -
J gene: TRBJ1-2
CDR3 protein: CASSPRTGNLDGYTF